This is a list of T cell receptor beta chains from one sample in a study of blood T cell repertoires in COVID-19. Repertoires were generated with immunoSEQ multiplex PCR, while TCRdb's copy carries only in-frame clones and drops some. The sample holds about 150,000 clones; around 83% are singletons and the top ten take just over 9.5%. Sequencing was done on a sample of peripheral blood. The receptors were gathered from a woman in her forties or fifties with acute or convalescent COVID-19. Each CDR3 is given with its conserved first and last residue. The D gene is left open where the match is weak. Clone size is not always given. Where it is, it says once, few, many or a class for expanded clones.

cdr3_nt: TGTGCCAGCAGCTCCCCTAAGACTAGCGCGAGAAACAATGAGCAGTTCTTC
cdr3_aa: CASSSPKTSARNNEQFF
v_call: TRBV7-9
j_call: TRBJ2-1
d_call: TRBD2
clone_size: many

cdr3_nt: TGTGCCAGTAGTATCGGGGGACCCTATGGCTACACCTTC
cdr3_aa: CASSIGGPYGYTF
v_call: TRBV19
j_call: TRBJ1-2
d_call: NA
clone_size: NA

cdr3_nt: TGTGCCAGCTCACCAGCGGGAGGGCCGAGGGAGCAGTACTTC
cdr3_aa: CASSPAGGPREQYF
v_call: TRBV18
j_call: TRBJ2-7
d_call: TRBD2
clone_size: NA

cdr3_nt: TGTGCCAGCAGTTACATAGAGACCGGGGAGCTGTTTTTT
cdr3_aa: CASSYIETGELFF
v_call: TRBV6-6
j_call: TRBJ2-2
d_call: NA
clone_size: once

cdr3_nt: TGTGCCAGCGCGGGACTAGCGGGAGGCCGTGGTGTTGCCTACAATGAGCAGTTCTTC
cdr3_aa: CASAGLAGGRGVAYNEQFF
v_call: TRBV6-4
j_call: TRBJ2-1
d_call: TRBD2
clone_size: few

cdr3_nt: TGTGCCACGGGGGGCGGACAGGGCTATGGCTACACCTTC
cdr3_aa: CATGGGQGYGYTF
v_call: TRBV10-3
j_call: TRBJ1-2
d_call: TRBD1
clone_size: NA

cdr3_nt: TGTGCCAGCAGTGCGGGACAGAATAATCAGCCCCAGCATTTT
cdr3_aa: CASSAGQNNQPQHF
v_call: TRBV2
j_call: TRBJ1-5
d_call: TRBD1
clone_size: NA

cdr3_nt: TGTGCCAGCAGCCCTCCCAACAGGGAAGGGGTTGGCTACACCTTC
cdr3_aa: CASSPPNREGVGYTF
v_call: TRBV5-4
j_call: TRBJ1-2
d_call: NA
clone_size: NA

cdr3_nt: TGCAGTGCTAGTTTTGAAACTAGATCCTACGAGCAGTACTTC
cdr3_aa: CSASFETRSYEQYF
v_call: TRBV20-1
j_call: TRBJ2-7
d_call: NA
clone_size: NA

cdr3_nt: TGCAGCACCAACAGGGTGGGTTCTGAAGCTTTCTTT
cdr3_aa: CSTNRVGSEAFF
v_call: TRBV29-1
j_call: TRBJ1-1
d_call: NA
clone_size: NA

cdr3_nt: TGTGCCAGCAGCCAAGTCGGCAGGGGGTCTAGAAACATTCAGTACTTC
cdr3_aa: CASSQVGRGSRNIQYF
v_call: TRBV3-1/TRBV3-2
j_call: TRBJ2-4
d_call: TRBD1
clone_size: NA

cdr3_nt: TGTGCCAGCAGATTACAGGGGGCAAGGACACCCCTCCACTTT
cdr3_aa: CASRLQGARTPLHF
v_call: TRBV6-5
j_call: TRBJ1-6
d_call: TRBD1
clone_size: once

cdr3_nt: TGTGCCAGCAGCGCGGGGACTGGCATTGTAGAGACCCAGTACTTC
cdr3_aa: CASSAGTGIVETQYF
v_call: TRBV7-3
j_call: TRBJ2-5
d_call: NA
clone_size: NA

cdr3_nt: TGTGCCAGCTCACAAACCGGGGGCTACGAGCAGTACTTC
cdr3_aa: CASSQTGGYEQYF
v_call: TRBV18
j_call: TRBJ2-7
d_call: NA
clone_size: NA

cdr3_nt: TGTGCCAGCAGTCCCCAAGACGGAGACACAGATACGCAGTATTTT
cdr3_aa: CASSPQDGDTDTQYF
v_call: TRBV6-5
j_call: TRBJ2-3
d_call: NA
clone_size: NA

cdr3_nt: TGTGCCAGCAGCTTATTGGACAGGGCGGCTGGCTACACCTTC
cdr3_aa: CASSLLDRAAGYTF
v_call: TRBV5-6
j_call: TRBJ1-2
d_call: TRBD1
clone_size: NA

cdr3_nt: TGTGCCAGCAGTTTCGGGGGGTTCTATGGCTACACCTTC
cdr3_aa: CASSFGGFYGYTF
v_call: TRBV12-3/TRBV12-4
j_call: TRBJ1-2
d_call: NA
clone_size: NA

cdr3_nt: TGTGCCAGCAGTGAAGCTGGCGGGAAAGAGACCCAGTACTTC
cdr3_aa: CASSEAGGKETQYF
v_call: TRBV25-1
j_call: TRBJ2-5
d_call: NA
clone_size: NA

cdr3_nt: TGCGCCAGCAGCCAAGAGCAGTACAGGGGTAGCTATGGCTACACCTTC
cdr3_aa: CASSQEQYRGSYGYTF
v_call: TRBV4-1
j_call: TRBJ1-2
d_call: TRBD1
clone_size: NA

cdr3_nt: TGTGCCAGCAGCTTAGCGGGAGGGTTCACGGAGACCCAGTACTTC
cdr3_aa: CASSLAGGFTETQYF
v_call: TRBV7-2
j_call: TRBJ2-5
d_call: TRBD2
clone_size: once

cdr3_nt: TGTGCCAGCAGCGGGACTAGCAGCACAGATACGCAGTATTTT
cdr3_aa: CASSGTSSTDTQYF
v_call: TRBV5-4
j_call: TRBJ2-3
d_call: TRBD2
clone_size: NA

cdr3_nt: TGTGCCAGCAGTCTTACAGGGGTGGGGGAGACCCAGTACTTC
cdr3_aa: CASSLTGVGETQYF
v_call: TRBV7-7
j_call: TRBJ2-5
d_call: TRBD1
clone_size: NA

cdr3_nt: TGCGCCAGCAGCCAGGGTAGGACTAGCGGCACAGATACGCAGTATTTT
cdr3_aa: CASSQGRTSGTDTQYF
v_call: TRBV4-3
j_call: TRBJ2-3
d_call: TRBD2
clone_size: NA

cdr3_nt: TGTGCCAGCAGAGGGTGGACAGAGAATCAGCCCCAGCATTTT
cdr3_aa: CASRGWTENQPQHF
v_call: TRBV2
j_call: TRBJ1-5
d_call: NA
clone_size: NA

cdr3_nt: TGCGCCAGCAGCCCTTGGGCGGGGGGGCGGAATGAGCAGTTCTTC
cdr3_aa: CASSPWAGGRNEQFF
v_call: TRBV4-3
j_call: TRBJ2-1
d_call: TRBD2
clone_size: once

cdr3_nt: TGTGCCAGCAGCGTCGGGACACCAGACTCTGGGGCCAACGTCCTGACTTTC
cdr3_aa: CASSVGTPDSGANVLTF
v_call: TRBV11-3
j_call: TRBJ2-6
d_call: NA
clone_size: NA

cdr3_nt: TGTGCCAGTAGTATAACGTCGGGCTCTGGAAACACCATATATTTT
cdr3_aa: CASSITSGSGNTIYF
v_call: TRBV19
j_call: TRBJ1-3
d_call: NA
clone_size: once

cdr3_nt: TGTGCCAGCAGCTCCGGGACAGGCCGCTATGGCTACACCTTC
cdr3_aa: CASSSGTGRYGYTF
v_call: TRBV3-1/TRBV3-2
j_call: TRBJ1-2
d_call: TRBD1
clone_size: NA

cdr3_nt: TGTGCCAGCAGCGCTCAAGACAGGGGGAATAATTCACCCCTCCACTTT
cdr3_aa: CASSAQDRGNNSPLHF
v_call: TRBV21-1
j_call: TRBJ1-6
d_call: NA
clone_size: once

cdr3_nt: TGTGCCAGCAGCGTAAATCCAGTGGGGGGTATAGAGACCCAGTACTTC
cdr3_aa: CASSVNPVGGIETQYF
v_call: TRBV9
j_call: TRBJ2-5
d_call: NA
clone_size: once

cdr3_nt: TGTGCCAGCAGTGGACGGACAGGGCGGTTCACAGATACGCAGTATTTT
cdr3_aa: CASSGRTGRFTDTQYF
v_call: TRBV6-1
j_call: TRBJ2-3
d_call: TRBD1
clone_size: NA

cdr3_nt: TGTGCCAGCGGAGCAGGGGGCCTGGGAGCTTTCTTT
cdr3_aa: CASGAGGLGAFF
v_call: TRBV19
j_call: TRBJ1-1
d_call: TRBD1
clone_size: NA

cdr3_nt: TGTGCCACCCGTTCCGGGACAGGGCTCTATGGCTACACCTTC
cdr3_aa: CATRSGTGLYGYTF
v_call: TRBV15
j_call: TRBJ1-2
d_call: TRBD1
clone_size: NA

cdr3_nt: TGTGCCAGCAGCTTCGGCAGGGGAGAGACCCAGTACTTC
cdr3_aa: CASSFGRGETQYF
v_call: TRBV5-4
j_call: TRBJ2-5
d_call: NA
clone_size: once

cdr3_nt: TGTGCCAGCAGCATAGGGAGCTCTGGAAACACCATATATTTT
cdr3_aa: CASSIGSSGNTIYF
v_call: TRBV7-9
j_call: TRBJ1-3
d_call: NA
clone_size: NA